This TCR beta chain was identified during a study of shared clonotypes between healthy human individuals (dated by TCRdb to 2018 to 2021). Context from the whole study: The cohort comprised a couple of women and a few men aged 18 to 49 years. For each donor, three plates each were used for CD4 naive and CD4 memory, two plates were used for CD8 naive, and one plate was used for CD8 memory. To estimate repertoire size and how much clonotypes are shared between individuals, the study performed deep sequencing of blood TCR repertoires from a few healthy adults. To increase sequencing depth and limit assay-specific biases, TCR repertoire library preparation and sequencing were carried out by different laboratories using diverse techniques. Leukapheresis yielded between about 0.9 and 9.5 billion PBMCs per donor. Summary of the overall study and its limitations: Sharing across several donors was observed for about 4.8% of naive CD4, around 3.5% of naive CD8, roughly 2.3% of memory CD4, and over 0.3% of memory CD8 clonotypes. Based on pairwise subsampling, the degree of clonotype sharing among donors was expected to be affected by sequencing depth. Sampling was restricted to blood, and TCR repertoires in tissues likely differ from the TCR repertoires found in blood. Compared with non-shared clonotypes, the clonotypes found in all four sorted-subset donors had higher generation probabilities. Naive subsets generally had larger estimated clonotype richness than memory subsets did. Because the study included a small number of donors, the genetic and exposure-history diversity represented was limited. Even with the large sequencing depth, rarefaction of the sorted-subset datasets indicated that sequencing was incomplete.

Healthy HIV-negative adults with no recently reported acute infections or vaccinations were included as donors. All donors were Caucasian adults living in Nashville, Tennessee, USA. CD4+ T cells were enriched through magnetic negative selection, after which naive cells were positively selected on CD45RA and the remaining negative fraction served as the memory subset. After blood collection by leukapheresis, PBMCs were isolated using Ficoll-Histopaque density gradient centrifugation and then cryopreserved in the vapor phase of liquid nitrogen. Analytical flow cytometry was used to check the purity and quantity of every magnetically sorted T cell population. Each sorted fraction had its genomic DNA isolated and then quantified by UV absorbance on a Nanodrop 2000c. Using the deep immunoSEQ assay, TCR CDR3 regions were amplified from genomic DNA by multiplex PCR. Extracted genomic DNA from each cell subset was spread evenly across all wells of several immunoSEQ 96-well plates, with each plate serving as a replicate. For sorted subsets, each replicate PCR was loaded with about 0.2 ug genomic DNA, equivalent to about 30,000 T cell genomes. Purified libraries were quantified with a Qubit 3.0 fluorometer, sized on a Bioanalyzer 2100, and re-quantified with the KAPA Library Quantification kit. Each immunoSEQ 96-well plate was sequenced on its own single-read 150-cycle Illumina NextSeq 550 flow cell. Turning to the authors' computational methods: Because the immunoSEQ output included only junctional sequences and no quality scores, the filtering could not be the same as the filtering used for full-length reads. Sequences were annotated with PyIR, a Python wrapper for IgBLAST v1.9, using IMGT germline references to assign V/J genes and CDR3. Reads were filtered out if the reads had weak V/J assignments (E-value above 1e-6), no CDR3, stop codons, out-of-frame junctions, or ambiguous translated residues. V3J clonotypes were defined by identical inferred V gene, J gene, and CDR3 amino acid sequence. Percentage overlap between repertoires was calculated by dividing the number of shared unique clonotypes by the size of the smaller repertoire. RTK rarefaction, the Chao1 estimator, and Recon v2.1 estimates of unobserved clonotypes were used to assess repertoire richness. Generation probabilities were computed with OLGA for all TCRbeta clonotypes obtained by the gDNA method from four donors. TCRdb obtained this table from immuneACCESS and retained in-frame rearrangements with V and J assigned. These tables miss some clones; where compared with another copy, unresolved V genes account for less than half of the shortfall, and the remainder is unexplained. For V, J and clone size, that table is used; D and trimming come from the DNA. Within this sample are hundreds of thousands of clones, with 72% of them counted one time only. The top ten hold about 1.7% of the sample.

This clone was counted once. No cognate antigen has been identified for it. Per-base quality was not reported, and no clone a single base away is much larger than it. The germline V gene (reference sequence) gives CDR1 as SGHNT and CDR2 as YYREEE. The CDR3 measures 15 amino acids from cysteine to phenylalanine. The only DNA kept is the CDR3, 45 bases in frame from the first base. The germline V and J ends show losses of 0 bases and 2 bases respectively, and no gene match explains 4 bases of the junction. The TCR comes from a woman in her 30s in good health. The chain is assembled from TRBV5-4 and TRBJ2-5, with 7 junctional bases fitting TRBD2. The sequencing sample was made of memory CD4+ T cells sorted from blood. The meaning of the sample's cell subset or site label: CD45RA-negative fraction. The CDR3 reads CASSLAGEGQETQYF. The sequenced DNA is TGTGCCAGCAGCTTGGCCGGGGAGGGGCAAGAGACCCAGTACTTC.